Listed below are T cell receptor beta chains from one sample, sequenced in a study of blood T cell repertoires in COVID-19. Profiling relied on immunoSEQ multiplex PCR, and the TCRdb table lists in-frame clones only, not all of them. Among hundreds of thousands of clones listed, 83% were seen once. The source material was peripheral blood. The receptors were sampled from a woman in her 30s with COVID-19, enrolled during active disease. Both conserved end residues are part of each CDR3. The D gene is left open where the match is weak. A clone size is listed for some rows: how often the clone was seen (once, few, many), or a class if it is expanded.

CDR3 DNA	CDR3 protein	clone size	V gene	D gene	CDR3 length	J gene
TGCAGCTGCAGAATGGACGCCGGGGGTGAAAAACTGTTTTTT	CSCRMDAGGEKLFF	once	TRBV29-1	NA	14	TRBJ1-4
TGTGCCAGCAGCGTGAGCTCACAGGTTGGTGAAGAGACCCAGTACTTC	CASSVSSQVGEETQYF	NA	TRBV9	NA	16	TRBJ2-5
TGTGCCAGCAGTGGGGACAGGGCGAGGGTGGGTGAGCAGTTCTTC	CASSGDRARVGEQFF	NA	TRBV2	TRBD1	15	TRBJ2-1
TGTGCTAGTGGAGCGAGGGACAGGAGTGACTCTGAAGCTTTCTTT	CASGARDRSDSEAFF	NA	TRBV12-5	TRBD1	15	TRBJ1-1
TGTGCCAGCAGCTTAGCCGTAGCAGGGGAGCTGTTTTTT	CASSLAVAGELFF	NA	TRBV7-2	NA	13	TRBJ2-2
TGTGCCAGCAGTTACGGTCGGACATATCAAGAGACCCAGTACTTC	CASSYGRTYQETQYF	NA	TRBV6-2/TRBV6-3	NA	15	TRBJ2-5
TGTGCCAGCAGTTCGAGCGACCGAGCGAACACCGGGGAGCTGTTTTTT	CASSSSDRANTGELFF	NA	TRBV28	NA	16	TRBJ2-2
TGTGCCAGCAGCTTATTGGGACAGGGGAGGAACACTGAAGCTTTCTTT	CASSLLGQGRNTEAFF	NA	TRBV7-9	TRBD1	16	TRBJ1-1
TGTGCCAACATACCTCAGGGGGACGAGCAGTACTTC	CANIPQGDEQYF	NA	TRBV6-7	TRBD1	12	TRBJ2-7
TGTGCCAGCAGCTCATTGTCAATGAACACTGAAGCTTTCTTT	CASSSLSMNTEAFF	NA	TRBV7-2	NA	14	TRBJ1-1
TGTGCCAGCAGGTACGAATTCGGGACTAGGAGCGGCACAGATACGCAGTATTTT	CASRYEFGTRSGTDTQYF	NA	TRBV5-5	TRBD2	18	TRBJ2-3
TGCGCCAGCAGCCAAGAACAGGGAGAGGGCTATGGCTACACCTTC	CASSQEQGEGYGYTF	NA	TRBV4-3	NA	15	TRBJ1-2
TGTGCCAGCAGGAGGGACAATACCTACGAGCAGTACTTC	CASRRDNTYEQYF	NA	TRBV6-5	NA	13	TRBJ2-7
TGTGCCAGCAGTTTAAATCTCCCAGATACGCAGTATTTT	CASSLNLPDTQYF	NA	TRBV12-3/TRBV12-4	NA	13	TRBJ2-3
TGTGCCAGCTCAATCCGGGATCTGGGTCAGGAGACCCAGTACTTC	CASSIRDLGQETQYF	once	TRBV18	NA	15	TRBJ2-5
TGTGCCAGCAGCCCCTCAGCGGGAGGGAGGAACAATGAGCAGTTCTTC	CASSPSAGGRNNEQFF	once	TRBV6-6	TRBD2	16	TRBJ2-1
TGTGCCAGCAGTCTGACTAGCGGGAGAGCGGTGGTATACAATGAGCAGTTCTTC	CASSLTSGRAVVYNEQFF	NA	TRBV6-6	TRBD2	18	TRBJ2-1
TGTGCCACCAGTGATTTGAAGGGGGGCACAGATACGCAGTATTTT	CATSDLKGGTDTQYF	NA	TRBV24-1	NA	15	TRBJ2-3
TGTGCCAGCAGCTCCCCTAGCCCCTCCTACGAGCAGTACTTC	CASSSPSPSYEQYF	NA	TRBV7-9	NA	14	TRBJ2-7
TGTGCCAGCAGCTTGACTAGCGGGTACAATGAGCAGTTCTTC	CASSLTSGYNEQFF	NA	TRBV7-2	TRBD2	14	TRBJ2-1
TGTGCCAGCAGTAGCGGGCGAAGCAATCAGCCCCAGCATTTT	CASSSGRSNQPQHF	few	TRBV7-6	NA	14	TRBJ1-5
TGTGCTAGTGGTTTGGGTGACAGGGCCAACGAGCAGTACTTC	CASGLGDRANEQYF	NA	TRBV12-5	TRBD1	14	TRBJ2-7
TGTGCCAGTAGTACAAGGGGACACCTGGGGGTAGCCAAAAACATTCAGTACTTC	CASSTRGHLGVAKNIQYF	NA	TRBV19	NA	18	TRBJ2-4
TGTGCCAGCTCACCGTATACTGGAAACACCATATATTTT	CASSPYTGNTIYF	NA	TRBV18	NA	13	TRBJ1-3
TGTGCCAGCAGTTACTCGACAGGCGTCCGAGATACGCAGTATTTT	CASSYSTGVRDTQYF	NA	TRBV6-5	NA	15	TRBJ2-3
TGCAGCGGCATCAGTTACCTCTATGGCTACACCTTC	CSGISYLYGYTF	NA	TRBV29-1	NA	12	TRBJ1-2
TGTGCCAGCAGGAGCGGCACAGATACGCAGTATTTT	CASRSGTDTQYF	NA	TRBV6-5	NA	12	TRBJ2-3
TGTGCCAGCAGCCAACTAGCGGACACCGGGGAGCTGTTTTTT	CASSQLADTGELFF	NA	TRBV4-2	TRBD2	14	TRBJ2-2
TGTGCCAGCAGCGTATTGGAGAGAGACAGGGCTGGGGCCAACGTCCTGACTTTC	CASSVLERDRAGANVLTF	NA	TRBV9	TRBD1	18	TRBJ2-6
TGTGCCAGCAGTTACGGGGGGGATAGCAATCAGCCCCAGCATTTT	CASSYGGDSNQPQHF	few	TRBV6-2/TRBV6-3	NA	15	TRBJ1-5
TGTGCCACTACGCGAGGGAGCGGTGGCGGGGAGCTGTTTTTT	CATTRGSGGGELFF	NA	TRBV19	NA	14	TRBJ2-2
TGCGCCAGCAGAGTCAACCCGGGACAGCATATGAACACTGAAGCTTTCTTT	CASRVNPGQHMNTEAFF	NA	TRBV4-1	TRBD1	17	TRBJ1-1
TGTGCCAGCAGCCCGAGGGGGCTAGAGTTTAATGAGCAGTTCTTC	CASSPRGLEFNEQFF	NA	TRBV7-2	TRBD1	15	TRBJ2-1
TGCGCCAGCAGCACTGGACTAGCGGGAGGGACCGAGCAGTACTTC	CASSTGLAGGTEQYF	few	TRBV5-1	TRBD2	15	TRBJ2-7
TGTGCCAGCAGCTTAGGCGGGGGGCGCACCGGGGAGCTGTTTTTT	CASSLGGGRTGELFF	NA	TRBV11-1	TRBD2	15	TRBJ2-2
TGTGCCAGCAGACCCAGTCAAGGGACAGAGGGCGGCTACACCTTC	CASRPSQGTEGGYTF	NA	TRBV7-9	TRBD1	15	TRBJ1-2
TGTGCCACACAACAGGGGGCTTACTCTGGAAACACCATATATTTT	CATQQGAYSGNTIYF	NA	TRBV10-3	TRBD1	15	TRBJ1-3
TGTGCCAGCAGTTCCTTCGGGACAGGGGGCAATCAGCCCCAGCATTTT	CASSSFGTGGNQPQHF	NA	TRBV6-2/TRBV6-3	TRBD1	16	TRBJ1-5
TGTGCCAGCAATCCTGGACAGGGCAACTACGAGCAGTACTTC	CASNPGQGNYEQYF	few	TRBV28	TRBD1	14	TRBJ2-7
TGTGCCAGCAGCCTAGTATCCTACAATGAGCAGTTCTTC	CASSLVSYNEQFF	NA	TRBV27	NA	13	TRBJ2-1
TGTGCCAGCAGCTTCGGGACAGGGGTAGGCTACACCTTC	CASSFGTGVGYTF	NA	TRBV2	TRBD1	13	TRBJ1-2
TGTGCCAGCAGTGAAGCGGGCAGCTTTCTCGAGCAGTACTTC	CASSEAGSFLEQYF	NA	TRBV6-1	NA	14	TRBJ2-7
TGCGCCAGCAGCTTGGTCTTGGACAGTAACACCGGGGAGCTGTTTTTT	CASSLVLDSNTGELFF	NA	TRBV5-1	NA	16	TRBJ2-2
TGTGCCAGCAGCGTAGGTTTACTAGCGGGTGACGAGCAGTACTTC	CASSVGLLAGDEQYF	few	TRBV9	TRBD2	15	TRBJ2-7
TGTGCCAGCAGTTTCGGGCTAGCAGCTGAGCAGTTCTTC	CASSFGLAAEQFF	many	TRBV27	NA	13	TRBJ2-1
TGTGCCAGCACCTCGACAGGGGGCGGCGGTGAAGCTTTCTTT	CASTSTGGGGEAFF	NA	TRBV6-5	TRBD1	14	TRBJ1-1
TGCAGTGCTAGTTTAATGAGCGGCCAAGAGACCCAGTACTTC	CSASLMSGQETQYF	few	TRBV20-1	NA	14	TRBJ2-5
TGTGCCAGCAGTTTAACGGGGAGGAACTATGGCTACACCTTC	CASSLTGRNYGYTF	once	TRBV28	NA	14	TRBJ1-2